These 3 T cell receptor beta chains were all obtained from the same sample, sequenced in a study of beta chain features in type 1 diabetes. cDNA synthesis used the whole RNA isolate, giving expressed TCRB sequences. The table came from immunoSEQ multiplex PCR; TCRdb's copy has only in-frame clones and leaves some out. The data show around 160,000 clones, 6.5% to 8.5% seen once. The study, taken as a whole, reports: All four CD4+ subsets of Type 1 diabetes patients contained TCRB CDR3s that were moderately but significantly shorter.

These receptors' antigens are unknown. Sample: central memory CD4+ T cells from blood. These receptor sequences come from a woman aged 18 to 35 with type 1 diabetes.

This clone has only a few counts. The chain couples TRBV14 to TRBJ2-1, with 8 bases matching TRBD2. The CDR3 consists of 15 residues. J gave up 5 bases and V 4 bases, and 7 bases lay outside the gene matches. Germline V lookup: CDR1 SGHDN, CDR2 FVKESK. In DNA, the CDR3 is TGTGCCAGCAGCCCACTCTTAGCGGGAAACAATGAGCAGTTCTTC. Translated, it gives CASSPLLAGNNEQFF.

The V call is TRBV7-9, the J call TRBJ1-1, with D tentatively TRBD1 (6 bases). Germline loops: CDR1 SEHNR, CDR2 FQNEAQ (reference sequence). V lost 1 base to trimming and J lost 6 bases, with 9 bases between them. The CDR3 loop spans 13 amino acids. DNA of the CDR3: TGTGCCAGCAGCTTAGAAGGGGGATCTGAAGCTTTCTTT. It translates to CASSLEGGSEAFF.

The CDR3 region has the DNA TGCAGCGTTGGGCAGGGGGGGAACACTGAAGCTTTCTTT. Residues: CSVGQGGNTEAFF. The chain uses TRBV29-1 and TRBJ1-1, with TRBD1 matching 7 bases. The CDR3 loop spans 13 amino acids. The trim removed 4 bases at V and 1 base at J, leaving 3 bases unmatched. Germline V lookup: CDR1 SQVTM, CDR2 ANQGSEA.